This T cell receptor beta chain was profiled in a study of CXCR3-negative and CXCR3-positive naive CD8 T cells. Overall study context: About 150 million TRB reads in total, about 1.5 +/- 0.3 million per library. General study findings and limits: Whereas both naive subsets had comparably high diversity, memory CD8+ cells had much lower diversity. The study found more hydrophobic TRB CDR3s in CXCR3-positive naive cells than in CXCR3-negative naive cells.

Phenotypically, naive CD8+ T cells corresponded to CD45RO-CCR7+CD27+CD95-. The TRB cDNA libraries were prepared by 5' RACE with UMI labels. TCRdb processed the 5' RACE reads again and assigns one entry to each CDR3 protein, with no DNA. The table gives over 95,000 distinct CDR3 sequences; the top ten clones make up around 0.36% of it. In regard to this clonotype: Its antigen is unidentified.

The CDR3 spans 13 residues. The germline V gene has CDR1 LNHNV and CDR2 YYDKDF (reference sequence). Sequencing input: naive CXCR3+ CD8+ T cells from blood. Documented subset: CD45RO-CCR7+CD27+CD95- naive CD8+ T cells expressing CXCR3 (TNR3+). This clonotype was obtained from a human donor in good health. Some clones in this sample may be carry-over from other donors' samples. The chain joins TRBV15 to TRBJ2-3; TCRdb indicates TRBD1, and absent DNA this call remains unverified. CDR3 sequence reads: CATRSRQGDTQYF.